This T cell receptor beta chain came from a study of cytomegalovirus exposure and HLA in healthy donors. Use of 60 Vbeta and 13 Jbeta primers characterized the PCR. The method was immunoSEQ multiplex PCR; TCRdb's version includes in-frame clones alone and lacks a portion of them. The table records about 170,000 clones, 76% of them present only once. This CDR3 contains 12 residues. Germline V gives CDR1 MDHEN, CDR2 SYDVKM. Trimming left V 5 bases short and J 8 bases short, with 11 bases between. What was sequenced was PBMCs. V gene TRBV28 combines with J gene TRBJ2-3, with unresolved D. The source is a female donor in good health and CMV-seronegative. The CDR3 reads CASSQTLGTQYF. As DNA, the CDR3 is TGTGCCAGCAGTCAAACCCTCGGTACGCAGTATTTT. The variable domain in full, with the rest retrieved from reference TRBV28 and TRBJ2-3, is DVKVTQSSRYLVKRTGEKVFLECVQDMDHENMFWYRQDPGLGLRLIYFSYDVKMKEKGDIPEGYSVSREKKERFSLILESASTNQTSMYLCASSQTLGTQYFGPGTRLTVL.